Below, one T cell receptor beta chain is given with its context. A second PCR of 7 to 11 cycles used a sample-barcoded 5' primer and a J-beta primer mix. TCRdb reprocessed the 5' RACE reads with MiXCR, giving one entry per CDR3 protein. The sample comprises approximately 1.5 million distinct CDR3 sequences, roughly 43% of which are singletons, and approximately 4.1% rests with the top ten. The sample originates from a study of blood T cells in healthy people across ages. Trimming at V came to 2 bases and at J to 7 bases, leaving 6 bases not matched to a gene. CDR3 size: 14 residues. Germline CDR1 is SQVTM and CDR2 is ANQGSEA.

Source material: blood. This receptor was identified in a woman younger than 30 in good health. V and J are TRBV29-1 and TRBJ2-4; 9 positions agree with TRBD1. CDR3 DNA: TGCAGCGTTGAATGGGGGACAGGGAGGAACATTCAGTACTTC. Translated, it gives CSVEWGTGRNIQYF.